Here is one T cell receptor beta chain with its context. No cognate antigen has been identified for it. No base qualities exist here, and no much larger clone lies one base off it. The receptor library was made with the immunoSEQ multiplex PCR assay. DNA from the cultured and isolated CD4+ T cells underwent TCR beta CDR3 sequencing. The source study handled its data this way. Non-productive TCR sequences were discarded, and reads were trimmed to the CDR3 region, with only CDR3s of 7 or more amino acids retained. The MANAFEST web app was used to identify antigen-specific clonotypes by comparing expansion in peptide wells with expansion in reference cultures. For clones to be considered positive, expansion at FDR<0.05 versus reference and all other wells, an odds ratio above 5, and a frequency above 0.1% in two replicate wells were required. Cross-reactive clonotypes were defined as significantly expanded in SARS-CoV-2 spike wells and in at least one common cold coronavirus spike condition. CDR3 similarity was assessed by Levenshtein distance with the stringdist R package, and unrooted trees were built with ape in R 3.6.1. This immuneACCESS table, as held by TCRdb, lists in-frame sequences with V and J called but not all clones. Of the missing ones, under half trace to an unresolved V gene in checked studies; the others have no known cause. Clone size and the V and J calls come from that table; the DNA yielded D and trimming. The table for this sample lists some 31,000 clones; 60% to 75% of them were counted only once. Of the sample, roughly 30% is held by the ten largest clones.

The sample originates from a study of vaccination effects on CD4 cells after COVID-19 (dated by TCRdb to between 2021 and 2023). General notes on the study: Two doses of either the BNT162b2 or the mRNA-1273 mRNA SARS-CoV-2 vaccine were administered to participants. Altogether, 10 COVID-19 convalescent patients and 4 SARS-CoV-2-naive healthy vaccine recipients made up the full study. In both COVID-19 convalescent patients and infection-naive vaccine recipients, the study compared SARS-CoV-2 spike-specific CD4+ TCR repertoires from before mRNA vaccination with those from after it. Cultures from other donors in the study were sequenced using the Oncomine TCR Beta short-read assay on an Illumina iSeq 100.

Overall study results and their limits: The study was limited by a small number of convalescent patients and lacked early post-infection timepoints. At late post-vaccination timepoints, both infection-induced and vaccine-induced clones showed marked clonal contraction, consistent with waning T cell responses. Among healthy vaccine recipients, nearly all vaccine-induced clones were SARS-CoV-2 mono-reactive, and just 1 of 255 was cross-reactive with common cold coronaviruses.

Cut back by 0 bases and 3 bases, the V and J ends lie 12 bases apart. CDR1 is given as SGHAT and CDR2 as FQNNGV, both from the germline V gene. The CDR3 sequence holds 15 residues, the cysteine and phenylalanine included. Left in the record is the CDR3 DNA by itself, 45 bases read in frame from the first base. The ViraFEST assay stimulated PBMC with viral peptide pools and then used TCR sequencing to identify antigen-specific CD4+ T cell clonotypes by expansion. After about 10 days of culture, CD4+ T cells were isolated with the EasySep CD4+ T cell isolation kit. Healthy vaccine recipients had no prior SARS-CoV-2 infection, confirmed by negative nucleocapsid antibodies before and after vaccination. Each well held two million PBMC cultured in IMDM containing roughly 5% human AB serum, roughly 10 IU/ml IL-2 and gentamicin, along with around 11 ug/ml peptides. On days 3 and 7, half of the culture medium was replaced with fresh IL-2-containing medium. Unless noted otherwise, every peptide stimulation condition was grown in triplicate wells. Using Ficoll-Paque Plus gradient centrifugation, PBMC were separated from whole blood and then either used fresh or cryopreserved at -140C. The overlapping peptide pools covered the spike proteins of SARS-CoV-2 as well as those of the common cold coronaviruses HCoV-NL63, HCoV-OC43 and HCoV-229E. The QIAamp micro DNA kit was used to extract genomic DNA from the cultured CD4+ T cells.

The chain is encoded by TRBV11-2 joined to TRBJ2-7, with the D gene too uncertain to name. The source is a human donor who received a COVID-19 vaccine. Sample: CD4+ T cells from PBMCs cultured with HCoV-OC43 spike peptides, taken before COVID-19 vaccination. In light of the paper, this sample's cell subset or site label describes: HCoV-OC43 spike overlapping peptide pool stimulation. The bases are TGTGCCAGCAGCTTAGACTTGGACCAAGGCTACGAGCAGTACTTC. The resulting protein is CASSLDLDQGYEQYF.